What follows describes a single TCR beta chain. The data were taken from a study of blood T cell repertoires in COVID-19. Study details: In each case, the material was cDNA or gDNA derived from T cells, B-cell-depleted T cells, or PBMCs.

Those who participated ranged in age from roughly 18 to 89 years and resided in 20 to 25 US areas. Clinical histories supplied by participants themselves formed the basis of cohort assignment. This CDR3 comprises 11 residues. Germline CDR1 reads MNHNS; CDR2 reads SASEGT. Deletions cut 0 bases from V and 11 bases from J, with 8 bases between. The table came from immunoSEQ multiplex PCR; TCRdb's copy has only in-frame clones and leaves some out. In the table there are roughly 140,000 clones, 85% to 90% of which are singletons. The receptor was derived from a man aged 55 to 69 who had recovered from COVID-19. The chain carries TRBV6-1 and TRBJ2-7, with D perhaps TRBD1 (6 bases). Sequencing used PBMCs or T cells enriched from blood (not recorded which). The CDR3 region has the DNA TGTGCCAGCAGTGAAGCGACAGGAGAGTACTTC. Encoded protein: CASSEATGEYF.